A single sample is the source of the 30 T cell receptor beta chains below, sequenced in a study of T cell changes during pregnancy in multiple sclerosis. The table came from immunoSEQ multiplex PCR; TCRdb's copy has only in-frame clones and leaves some out. The sample carries 100,000 to 140,000 clones, roughly 90% recorded once. Sequenced material: peripheral blood, taken in the third trimester of pregnancy. The receptor source for this set is a female donor in good health, enrolled as a control in a pregnancy study.

The rearrangement joins TRBV6-1 to TRBJ1-2, with 10 bases matching TRBD1. V dropped 6 bases and J dropped 7; count of bases not matched to a gene: 8. The CDR3 is 14 residues long. Germline V gives CDR1 MNHNS, CDR2 SASEGT. CDR3 nucleotide sequence: TGTGCCAGCAGCCTTGACAGGGGGCGGGTTGGCTACACCTTC. This encodes CASSLDRGRVGYTF.

The chain combines TRBV5-5 with TRBJ1-1; D uncertain. This CDR3 is 17 amino acids long. The V gene's germline CDR1 is SGHKS and CDR2 YYEKEE (reference sequence). The ends were cut back, 1 base at V and 0 bases at J, with 16 bases in the middle. CDR3 in amino acids: CASSLLSVGALNTEAFF. The CDR3 region has the DNA TGTGCCAGCAGCTTGTTGAGTGTAGGAGCACTGAACACTGAAGCTTTCTTT.

The chain joins TRBV9 to TRBJ1-2; TRBD1 agrees at 7 bases. The germline CDR1 and CDR2 sequences are SGDLS and YYNGEE. Trimming took 0 bases from V and 5 from J; bases not matched to a gene: 10. The CDR3 contains 16 residues. CDR3 amino acids: CASSVGHRGLEYGYTF. Here the CDR3 DNA reads TGTGCCAGCAGCGTAGGTCATAGGGGGCTGGAGTATGGCTACACCTTC. The full variable domain, with the rest looked up from reference TRBV9 and TRBJ1-2, is DSGVTQTPKHLITATGQRVTLRCSPRSGDLSVYWYQQSLDQGLQFLIQYYNGEERAKGNILERFSAQQFPDLHSELNLSSLELGDSALYFCASSVGHRGLEYGYTFGSGTRLTVV.

The rearrangement links TRBV10-3 to TRBJ1-2; 8 bases are shared with TRBD1. J was trimmed by 6 bases and V by 5 bases; bases with no gene match: 2. The CDR3 is 12 residues long. The germline gives CDR1 ENHRY, CDR2 SYGVKD. Here the CDR3 reads CAISLQGDGYTF. CDR3 DNA sequence: TGTGCCATCAGTCTACAGGGGGATGGCTACACCTTC.

The chain is built from TRBV5-4 and TRBJ1-2; 8 positions match TRBD1. Germline assignment: CDR1 SGHNT and CDR2 YYREEE (reference sequence). This CDR3 region has 15 residues. V was clipped by 4 bases and J by 8 bases; unmatched bases: 13. As DNA, the CDR3 is TGTGCCAGCAGCCCGGAGACAGGGGATGGTCGAGGCTACACCTTC. Its protein product is CASSPETGDGRGYTF.

The chain is built from TRBV27 and TRBJ1-2, with 9 bases identical to TRBD1. The length of the CDR3 is 13 residues. The V gene end was trimmed by 6 bases and the J gene end by 3 bases; junction bases not matched to a gene: 2. Germline-derived CDR1 and CDR2 are MNHEY and SMNVEV (reference sequence). CDR3 sequence (DNA): TGTGCCAGCAGGACAGGGGGTGACTATGGCTACACCTTC. It specifies CASRTGGDYGYTF.

The rearrangement uses TRBV2 and TRBJ1-2; D not resolved. The CDR3 covers 15 residues. Deletions cut 3 bases from V and 4 bases from J, with 15 bases between. The germline V gene has CDR1 SNHLY and CDR2 FYNNEI. CDR3 sequence: CASSDLQKLSYGYTF. The CDR3 DNA reads TGTGCCAGCAGTGACCTACAGAAGCTGAGCTATGGCTACACCTTC.

The chain carries TRBV2 and TRBJ1-4; D unresolved. The V gene's germline CDR1 is SNHLY and CDR2 FYNNEI. The CDR3 covers 15 residues. Trimming took off 4 bases at V and 1 base at J, with 10 bases between the two ends. CDR3 sequence reads: CASSGSAGTNEKLFF. In DNA form, the CDR3 reads TGTGCCAGCAGTGGTTCGGCGGGAACTAATGAAAAACTGTTTTTT.

The gene calls are TRBV6-1 and TRBJ1-5; tentatively, D is TRBD1 (6 bases). The CDR3 has 15 residues. Trimming removed 10 bases from V and 1 base from J, with 17 bases in between. The V gene's germline CDR1 is MNHNS and CDR2 SASEGT. The DNA of the CDR3 is TGTGCCACGCTACAGGGTTCTTGGAGCAATCAGCCCCAGCATTTT. The encoded protein is CATLQGSWSNQPQHF.

The chain carries TRBV9 and TRBJ2-5, with 9 bases matching TRBD2. Looked up from germline, CDR1 is SGDLS and CDR2 is YYNGEE. The CDR3 loop spans 17 amino acids. After removal of 3 bases from V and 1 base from J, the junction contained 10 bases not matched to a gene. CDR3 DNA sequence: TGTGCCAGCAGCGCCTCCGGGGCGGGGGGGTTCCAAGAGACCCAGTACTTC. The encoded protein is CASSASGAGGFQETQYF.

The chain couples TRBV9 to TRBJ2-6; D is perhaps TRBD2 (7 bases). V lost 0 bases and J lost 0, with 16 bases in between. CDR3 length equals 19 residues. The germline gives CDR1 SGDLS, CDR2 YYNGEE. The CDR3 DNA sequence: TGTGCCAGCAGCGTAGCTCCAGGGGAGGGGTTCTCTGGGGCCAACGTCCTGACTTTC. Protein sequence: CASSVAPGEGFSGANVLTF.

The chain couples TRBV19 to TRBJ1-2, with TRBD1 matching over 11 bases. The germline gives CDR1 LNHDA, CDR2 SQIVND (reference sequence). This CDR3 comprises 17 residues. Trimming took 6 bases from V and 7 from J; bases not matched to a gene: 16. CDR3 sequence reads: CASSPNFPGQGVGGYTF. The CDR3 nucleotides read TGTGCCAGTAGCCCTAACTTTCCGGGACAGGGGGTAGGTGGCTACACCTTC.

The chain carries TRBV4-3 and TRBJ2-2; TRBD1 is a possible D gene (6 bases). V shed 3 bases and J shed 0 bases, with 20 bases lying between them. This CDR3 spans 19 amino acids. Germline CDR1 LGHNA, CDR2 YSLEER. The CDR3 is CASSHPGGQNHSNTGELFF. The DNA for the CDR3 is TGCGCCAGCAGCCACCCAGGAGGACAGAACCATTCGAACACCGGGGAGCTGTTTTTT.

The V gene is TRBV6-1, the J gene TRBJ1-3, with D possibly matching TRBD1 (6 bases). Trimming removed 9 bases at V and 0 bases at J, with 9 bases between. The CDR3 spans 13 residues. CDR1 is MNHNS, CDR2 SASEGT, per germline. The DNA for the CDR3 is TGTGCCAGGGACAGAGCCTCTGGAAACACCATATATTTT. This translates into CARDRASGNTIYF.

The gene calls are TRBV7-3 and TRBJ2-5; maybe TRBD2 (5 bases). Trimming left V 4 bases short and J 11 bases short, with 20 bases between. The CDR3 covers 14 residues. CDR1 and CDR2 (germline): SGHTA, FQGTGA. As DNA, the CDR3 is TGTGCCAGCAGCTCCTCGGGAACCCCTACGAGGCAGTACTTC. This translates into CASSSSGTPTRQYF.

For the CDR3, the DNA is TGTGCCAGCAGTGAGCCCCGGGTTGGCAACTATGGCTACACCTTC. Its translation is CASSEPRVGNYGYTF. The chain couples TRBV25-1 to TRBJ1-2, with unresolved D. Germline V gives CDR1 MGHDK, CDR2 SYGVNS. The CDR3 totals 15 residues. V gave up 3 bases and J gave up 2 bases, with 13 bases separating them.

J is TRBJ1-2 and V is TRBV10-3, with 7 bases identical to TRBD1. With 0 bases clipped from V and 7 bases from J, the junction kept 8 bases outside the gene matches. This CDR3 spans 15 amino acids. CDR1 and CDR2 from the germline V gene are ENHRY and SYGVKD. In DNA form, the CDR3 reads TGTGCCATCAGTGAGTCCCGCAGGGGGTTGAGTGGCTACACCTTC. As protein: CAISESRRGLSGYTF.

The chain combines TRBV7-2 with TRBJ2-5; TRBD2 aligns across 13 bases. Germline CDR1 reads SGHTA; CDR2 reads FQGNSA. After removal of 4 bases from V and 5 bases from J, the junction contained 10 bases not matched to a gene. The CDR3 runs to 17 residues. The CDR3 protein is CASSSNLGLAGTETQYF. For the CDR3, the DNA is TGTGCCAGCAGCTCCAACTTGGGACTAGCGGGGACTGAGACCCAGTACTTC.

The V gene is TRBV2, the J gene TRBJ2-3, with 7 bases matching TRBD1. The CDR3 is made up of 13 amino acids. The V and J ends lost 4 bases and 5 bases, in that order; junction bases with no gene match: 3. Germline CDR1 is SNHLY and CDR2 is FYNNEI. The DNA for the CDR3 is TGTGCCAGCAGTGGACAGGGCGGAGATACGCAGTATTTT. Translation gives CASSGQGGDTQYF.

This rearrangement joins TRBV6-1 to TRBJ1-6, with D perhaps TRBD1 (5 bases). Germline V gene data show CDR1 as MNHNS and CDR2 as SASEGT. V was trimmed by 7 bases and J by 6 bases, leaving 13 bases between them. The CDR3 length is 14 residues. The CDR3 reads CASIKRGGNSPLHF. The CDR3, as DNA: TGTGCCAGCATTAAACGGGGGGGTAATTCACCCCTCCACTTT.

Only a few counts were recorded for this clone. V usage is TRBV6-5 and J usage is TRBJ1-1; maybe TRBD1 (6 bases). The CDR3 length is 13 residues. Trimming shortened V by 5 bases and J by 3 bases, and 10 bases separated the two germline ends. Germline CDR1 reads MNHEY; CDR2 reads SVGAGI. CDR3 sequence (DNA): TGTGCCAGCAGTCCCCGACAGGACACTGAAGCTTTCTTT. Translating gives CASSPRQDTEAFF.

The chain has TRBV14 and TRBJ1-6, with TRBD1 matching 8 bases. This CDR3 contains 16 residues. Trimming cost V 6 bases and J 8 bases; bases outside gene matches: 12. CDR1 and CDR2 from the germline V gene are SGHDN and FVKESK. Here the CDR3 reads CASSRGQGRRHSPLHF. CDR3 nucleotides: TGTGCCAGCAGTCGAGGACAGGGTCGAAGGCATTCACCCCTCCACTTT.

This clone has a handful of counts. The chain carries TRBV27 and TRBJ1-1; 7 bases are a match to TRBD1. The germline CDR1 and CDR2 sequences are MNHEY and SMNVEV (reference sequence). This CDR3 comprises 15 residues. After removal of 5 bases from V and 0 bases from J, the junction contained 6 bases not matched to a gene. CDR3 residues: CASSHRDSMNTEAFF. The CDR3 DNA follows: TGTGCCAGCAGTCACCGGGACAGCATGAACACTGAAGCTTTCTTT.

V is TRBV7-9 and J is TRBJ2-7; perhaps TRBD2 as D (6 bases). Germline CDR1 SEHNR, CDR2 FQNEAQ (reference sequence). V was trimmed by 5 bases and J by 1 base, leaving 15 bases between them. The CDR3 is made up of 15 amino acids. The CDR3, as DNA: TGTGCCAGCAGCCCCCGTAATAGCGGATCCTACGAGCAGTACTTC. It is translated as CASSPRNSGSYEQYF.

The chain recombines TRBV7-2 with TRBJ2-3; the D is unclear. Germline CDR1 SGHTA, CDR2 FQGNSA. The ends were cut back, 8 bases at V and 0 bases at J, with 9 bases in the middle. The CDR3 is made up of 13 amino acids. CDR3 residues: CASRVWSTDTQYF. The CDR3 DNA reads TGTGCCAGCCGGGTTTGGAGCACAGATACGCAGTATTTT.

The chain is built from TRBV21-1 and TRBJ1-1; the DNA was not compared with TRBD1, the D call given in the table. TRBV21-1 is labeled a pseudogene. CDR3 length: 14 residues. DNA of the CDR3: TGTGCCAGCAGCAAAAAGGGACAGCCAACTGAAGCTTTCTTT. Protein sequence: CASSKKGQPTEAFF.

The V call is TRBV20-1, the J call TRBJ2-1; perhaps TRBD2 as D (6 bases). V lost 6 bases to trimming and J lost 8 bases, with 11 bases between them. Germline V gives CDR1 DFQATT, CDR2 SNEGSKA (reference sequence). The length of the CDR3 is 11 residues. The chain's CDR3 is CSAPGGDEQFF. The CDR3, as DNA: TGCAGTGCCCCAGGAGGGGATGAGCAGTTCTTC.

The chain carries TRBV5-8 and TRBJ2-5, with D possibly being TRBD2 (6 bases). CDR1 is SGHTS and CDR2 is YDEGEE in the germline V gene. V was cut by 1 base and J by 2 bases, with 12 bases left in between. The length of the CDR3 is 15 residues. DNA for the CDR3: TGTGCCAGCAGCTTGAAGCGGGCACATCAAGAGACCCAGTACTTC. This codes for CASSLKRAHQETQYF.

The rearrangement joins TRBV9 to TRBJ2-2; 11 bases are a match to TRBD2. Germline values: CDR1 SGDLS, CDR2 YYNGEE. This CDR3 is 16 amino acids long. Trimming at V came to 5 bases and at J to 8 bases, leaving 11 bases not matched to a gene. The CDR3 loop reads CASRKLLAGDPGELFF. The CDR3 region has the DNA TGTGCCAGCAGAAAATTACTAGCGGGGGACCCAGGGGAGCTGTTTTTT.

This chain connects TRBV5-5 to TRBJ1-1; TRBD1 might be the D (5 bases). The germline V gene has CDR1 SGHKS and CDR2 YYEKEE (reference sequence). V was clipped by 4 bases and J by 3 bases, with 16 bases between them. This CDR3 spans 15 amino acids. The CDR3 region has the DNA TGTGCCAGCAGCATAACAGTTACGGGGGACACTGAAGCTTTCTTT. Translating gives CASSITVTGDTEAFF. Full variable domain (remainder filled in from reference TRBV5-5 and TRBJ1-1): DAGVTQSPTHLIKTRGQQVTLRCSPISGHKSVSWYQQVLGQGPQFIFQYYEKEERGRGNFPDRFSARQFPNYSSELNVNALLLGDSALYLCASSITVTGDTEAFFGQGTRLTVV.